Following are 24 T cell receptor beta chains from one sample sequenced in a study of vaccination effects on CD4 cells after COVID-19 (dated by TCRdb to between 2021 and 2023). The method was the immunoSEQ multiplex PCR assay. The clones in this table, taken by TCRdb from immuneACCESS, are in-frame only. Not every clone is retained; where verified, under half of the shortfall comes from an unresolved V gene, and the cause of the rest is unknown. The sample table holds around 25,000 clones, of which around 73% were seen once. Approximately 5.3% of the sample belongs to the ten largest clones. What these receptors recognize is not known. To identify antigen-specific CD4+ T cell clonotypes by their expansion, the ViraFEST assay first stimulated PBMC with viral peptide pools and then applied TCR sequencing. After around eleven days of culture, CD4+ T cells were isolated with the EasySep CD4+ T cell isolation kit. The absence of prior SARS-CoV-2 infection in healthy vaccine recipients was confirmed by negative nucleocapsid antibodies before and after vaccination.

The source was CD4+ T cells from PBMCs cultured with SARS-CoV-2 spike peptides, collected before COVID-19 vaccination. Read against the paper, the sample's cell subset or site label means: SARS-CoV-2 spike overlapping peptide pool stimulation. The receptors were gathered from a human donor who received a COVID-19 vaccine.

The J gene is TRBJ2-2, the V gene TRBV1; the table calls TRBD2, which could not be checked here. TRBV1 is a documented pseudogene. This CDR3 region has 15 residues. The CDR3 sequence is CTRWNRLAGTGELFF. As DNA, the CDR3 is TGCACCAGGTGGAATCGACTAGCGGGTACCGGGGAGCTGTTTTTT.

The chain employs TRBV12-3 or TRBV12-4 and TRBJ2-1; D unclear. V gave up 6 bases and J gave up 10 bases, with 13 bases separating them. The CDR3 runs 12 residues. CDR3 DNA sequence: TGTGCCAGCAGCCAAAGGCTCAGGGAGCAGTTCTTC. It codes for CASSQRLREQFF.

This clone was observed a handful of times. The V call is TRBV20-1, the J call TRBJ1-2; no clear D. The germline V and J ends were trimmed by 5 bases and 2 bases, with 6 bases remaining between them. The CDR3 has 11 amino acids. Germline loops: CDR1 DFQATT, CDR2 SNEGSKA (reference sequence). CDR3 bases: TGCAGTGCTGGGCGCAACTATGGCTACACCTTC. Translated: CSAGRNYGYTF.

The gene calls are TRBV5-6 and TRBJ2-1; D is ambiguous. V lost 2 bases to trimming and J lost 0 bases, with 15 bases between them. Germline CDR1 and CDR2: SGHDT and YYEEEE. The CDR3 length is 17 residues. CDR3 DNA: TGTGCCAGCAGCTTCGGAAACCGATTAAGCTCCTACAATGAGCAGTTCTTC. Amino acid sequence: CASSFGNRLSSYNEQFF.

The V gene is TRBV10-1, the J gene TRBJ2-7; possible D gene TRBD1, 6 bases. V lost 3 bases to trimming and J lost 1 base, with 25 bases between them. The CDR3 has 19 amino acids. Germline V CDR1 and CDR2: WNHNN, SYGVQD (reference sequence). The CDR3 protein is CASSDLGPPIRQVSYEQYF. The CDR3 bases are TGCGCCAGCAGTGACCTCGGTCCTCCAATTAGACAGGTATCCTACGAGCAGTACTTC.

The chain carries TRBV20-1 and TRBJ2-5; D uncertain. Trimming took 3 bases from V and 3 from J, leaving 5 bases between them. Germline V gene lookup returns CDR1 DFQATT and CDR2 SNEGSKA (reference sequence). The CDR3 has 11 residues. DNA for the CDR3: TGCAGTGCTAGCACTAAAGAGACCCAGTACTTC. Translation: CSASTKETQYF.

The rearrangement uses TRBV3-1 (or the pseudogene TRBV3-2) and TRBJ2-1; D is unclear. V dropped 0 bases and J dropped 6 bases, with 12 bases sitting between them. Germline CDR1 reads LGHDT; CDR2 reads YNNKEL (reference sequence). The CDR3 loop spans 15 amino acids. CDR3 bases: TGTGCCAGCAGCCAAGATTGGTTCAGGCCCAATGAGCAGTTCTTC. Encoded protein: CASSQDWFRPNEQFF.

The J gene is TRBJ2-1, the V gene TRBV27; perhaps TRBD2 as D (6 bases). This CDR3 spans 15 amino acids. Germline CDR1 reads MNHEY; CDR2 reads SMNVEV (reference sequence). Trimming left V 11 bases short and J 6 bases short, with 23 bases between. The CDR3 sequence is CASAPRDLPGNEQFF. The CDR3 DNA follows: TGTGCCTCCGCCCCGCGGGACCTGCCCGGCAATGAGCAGTTCTTC.

This clone was found a few times. The chain combines TRBV10-2 with TRBJ1-2; 9 nucleotides line up with TRBD1. This CDR3 contains 14 residues. Looked up from germline, CDR1 is WSHSY and CDR2 is SAAADI. Trimming took 6 bases from V and 3 from J; bases not matched to a gene: 5. CDR3 DNA: TGCGCCAGCAGGGGACAGGGTCGGGACTATGGCTACACCTTC. Translation gives CASRGQGRDYGYTF.

The chain uses TRBV7-8 and TRBJ2-1, with 9 nucleotides matching TRBD1. The V segment lost 0 bases and the J segment 7 bases; nucleotides outside the gene matches: 13. Germline lookup yields CDR1 SGHVS and CDR2 FQNEAQ. This CDR3 has 18 amino acids. The DNA for the CDR3 is TGTGCCAGCAGCTTAGCGACAGGGGGGGTCAGTTCGAGGAATGAGCAGTTCTTC. It is translated as CASSLATGGVSSRNEQFF. The entire variable domain, with the rest obtained from reference TRBV7-8 and TRBJ2-1, is as follows: GAGVSQSPRYKVAKRGQDVALRCDPISGHVSLFWYQQALGQGPEFLTYFQNEAQLDKSGLPSDRFFAERPEGSVSTLKIQRTQQEDSAVYLCASSLATGGVSSRNEQFFGPGTRLTVL.

The chain couples TRBV6-5 to TRBJ1-1; unclear D gene. V was shortened by 6 bases and J by 0 bases, with 8 bases between the two germline ends. The CDR3 loop spans 13 amino acids. Germline values: CDR1 MNHEY, CDR2 SVGAGI. The CDR3 loop reads CASSGRLNTEAFF. CDR3 sequence (DNA): TGTGCCAGCAGCGGACGGCTGAACACTGAAGCTTTCTTT.

The CDR3 protein is CASSGWTRSHEQFF. The DNA for the CDR3 is TGCGCCAGCAGTGGATGGACTCGCAGCCATGAGCAGTTCTTC. This chain uses TRBV10-1 with TRBJ2-1, with D perhaps matching TRBD2 (5 bases). The germline V and J ends were trimmed by 4 bases and 8 bases, with 15 bases remaining between them. Germline V lookup: CDR1 WNHNN, CDR2 SYGVQD (reference sequence). The CDR3 sequence is 14 residues long.

This clone appeared a few times. V and J are TRBV7-8 and TRBJ1-2; 8 bases are shared with TRBD1. V gave up 3 bases and J gave up 4 bases; unmatched junction bases: 16. Per germline, CDR1 SGHVS and CDR2 FQNEAQ. The CDR3 contains 18 residues. CDR3 loop: CASSFTLGGQGASYGYTF. The CDR3 DNA follows: TGTGCCAGCAGCTTTACCCTCGGCGGGCAGGGGGCATCCTATGGCTACACCTTC.

On this clone itself: This is likely a read error, given that the CDR3 carries no conserved phenylalanine or tryptophan at its end. No DNA is shown, since the ends of the CDR3 on it are uncertain; the CDR3 is the one TCRdb lists. This chain joins TRBV30 and TRBJ1-2. Germline values: CDR1 GTSNPN, CDR2 SVGIG (reference sequence). The CDR3 is 11 amino acids long, termini counted. The CDR3 spells CAWSNGLNLYY.

This clone has a handful of counts. The CDR3 DNA is TGTGCCAGCCCCAATTGGGGTTGTCAGCCCCAGCATTTT. Protein product: CASPNWGCQPQHF. The chain links TRBV14 to TRBJ1-5; D gene unclear. V gave up 8 bases and J gave up 6 bases, with 14 bases separating them. The germline CDR1 and CDR2 sequences are SGHDN and FVKESK. The CDR3 spans 13 residues.

This chain links TRBV3-1 (or the pseudogene TRBV3-2) with TRBJ1-2, with D unresolved. V dropped 4 bases and J dropped 6 bases, with 12 bases sitting between them. This CDR3 has 13 amino acids. From germline, CDR1 is LGHDT and CDR2 YNNKEL (reference sequence). Written as DNA, the CDR3 is TGTGCCAGCAGCCTGCTAGGGCTGGATGGCTACACCTTC. Protein: CASSLLGLDGYTF.

The chain is built from TRBV2 and TRBJ1-3, with D perhaps TRBD1 (5 bases). This CDR3 is 13 amino acids long. Trimming removed 6 bases at V and 3 bases at J, with 9 bases between. Germline loops: CDR1 SNHLY, CDR2 FYNNEI. The CDR3 loop reads CASRFQGGNTIYF. CDR3 in DNA: TGTGCCAGCAGATTCCAGGGTGGAAACACCATATATTTT. Filled out from reference TRBV2 and TRBJ1-3, the complete variable domain reads EPEVTQTPSHQVTQMGQEVILRCVPISNHLYFYWYRQILGQKVEFLVSFYNNEISEKSEIFDDQFSVERPDGSNFTLKIRSTKLEDSAMYFCASRFQGGNTIYFGEGSWLTVV.

The rearrangement links TRBV7-8 to TRBJ2-1; D unresolved. Germline V lookup: CDR1 SGHVS, CDR2 FQNEAQ. This CDR3 has 13 residues. With 1 base removed from V and 5 bases from J, the gap between germline ends came to 6 bases. CDR3 in DNA: TGTGCCAGCAGCTTAGACACCAACAATGAGCAGTTCTTC. As protein: CASSLDTNNEQFF.

This chain uses TRBV14 with TRBJ2-2; D remains ambiguous. V was pared by 5 bases and J by 1 base, with 8 bases between. CDR3 length: 14 amino acids. CDR1 SGHDN and CDR2 FVKESK come from the germline V gene. The CDR3 loop reads CASSTRLNTGELFF. CDR3 DNA sequence: TGTGCCAGCAGCACCCGGTTGAACACCGGGGAGCTGTTTTTT. The full variable domain, rest sourced from reference TRBV14 and TRBJ2-2, is EAGVTQFPSHSVIEKGQTVTLRCDPISGHDNLYWYRRVMGKEIKFLLHFVKESKQDESGMPNNRFLAERTGGTYSTLKVQPAELEDSGVYFCASSTRLNTGELFFGEGSRLTVL.

This chain connects TRBV2 to TRBJ2-2, with D perhaps TRBD2 (5 bases). CDR1 SNHLY and CDR2 FYNNEI come from the germline V gene. The CDR3 spans 16 residues. V was trimmed by 2 bases and J by 4 bases, leaving 14 bases between them. CDR3 DNA: TGTGCCAGCAGTGAACAATCGGGATTCGGCACCGGGGAGCTGTTTTTT. Amino acids: CASSEQSGFGTGELFF.

The chain combines TRBV4-1 with TRBJ1-5, with D hard to call. Between the trimmed V and J ends, which lost 3 bases and 3 bases, there was a span of 12 bases. Per the germline V gene, CDR1 is MGHRA and CDR2 is YSYEKL. CDR3 length: 15 residues. CDR3 DNA: TGCGCCAGCAGCCAGATAGTGACTCCCAATCAGCCCCAGCATTTT. Protein sequence: CASSQIVTPNQPQHF.

This chain links TRBV12-3 or TRBV12-4 with TRBJ1-1; D gene ambiguous. The CDR3 is 12 residues long. Trimming shortened V by 6 bases and J by 1 base, and 6 bases separated the two germline ends. The CDR3 DNA is TGTGCCAGCAGACGGGCGAACACTGAAGCTTTCTTT. Protein product: CASRRANTEAFF.

This clone has just one count. In DNA form, the CDR3 reads TGTGCCAGCATGCCGTTTAGAAGAAACAATCAGCCCCAGCATTTT. Amino acids: CASMPFRRNNQPQHF. The chain combines TRBV6-5 with TRBJ1-5; D remains unclear. This CDR3 has 15 residues. Germline V CDR1 and CDR2: MNHEY, SVGAGI. Trimming left V 7 bases short and J 3 bases short, with 16 bases between.

The chain couples TRBV12-3 or TRBV12-4 to TRBJ2-5; D not resolved. V lost 7 bases, J lost 9 bases, and 18 bases lay in between. The CDR3 runs to 13 residues. The CDR3 DNA is TGTGCCAGCACCAAACGGGCACTGGGGTCCCAGTACTTC. Protein: CASTKRALGSQYF.